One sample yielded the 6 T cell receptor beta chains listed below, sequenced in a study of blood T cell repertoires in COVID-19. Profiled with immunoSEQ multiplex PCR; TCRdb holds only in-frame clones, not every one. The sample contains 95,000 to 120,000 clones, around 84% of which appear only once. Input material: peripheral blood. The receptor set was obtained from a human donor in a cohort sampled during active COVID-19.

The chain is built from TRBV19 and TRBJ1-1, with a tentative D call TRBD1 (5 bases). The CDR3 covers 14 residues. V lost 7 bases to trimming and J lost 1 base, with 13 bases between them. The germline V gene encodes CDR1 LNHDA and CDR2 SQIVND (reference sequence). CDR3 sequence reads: CASNYGHQNTEAFF. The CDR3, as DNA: TGTGCCAGTAATTACGGACACCAGAACACTGAAGCTTTCTTT.

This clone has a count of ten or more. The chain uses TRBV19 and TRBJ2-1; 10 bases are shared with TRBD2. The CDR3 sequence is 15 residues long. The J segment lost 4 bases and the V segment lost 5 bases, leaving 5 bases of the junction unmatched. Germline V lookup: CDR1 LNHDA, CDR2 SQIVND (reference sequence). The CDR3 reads CASSVTSGAYNEQFF. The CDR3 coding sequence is TGTGCCAGTAGTGTAACTAGCGGGGCGTACAATGAGCAGTTCTTC.

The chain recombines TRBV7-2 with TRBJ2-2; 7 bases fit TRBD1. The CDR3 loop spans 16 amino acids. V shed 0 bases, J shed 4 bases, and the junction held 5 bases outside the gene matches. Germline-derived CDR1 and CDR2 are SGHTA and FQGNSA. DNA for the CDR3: TGTGCCAGCAGCTTAGCCGGGGACAGAAGCACCGGGGAGCTGTTTTTT. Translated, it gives CASSLAGDRSTGELFF.

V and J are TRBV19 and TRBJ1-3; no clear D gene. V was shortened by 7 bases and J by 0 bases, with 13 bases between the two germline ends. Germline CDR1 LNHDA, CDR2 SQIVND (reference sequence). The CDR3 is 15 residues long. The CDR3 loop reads CASTKTRTSGNTIYF. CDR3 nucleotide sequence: TGTGCCAGTACCAAAACCAGAACCTCTGGAAACACCATATATTTT. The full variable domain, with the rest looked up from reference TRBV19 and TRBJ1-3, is DGGITQSPKYLFRKEGQNVTLSCEQNLNHDAMYWYRQDPGQGLRLIYYSQIVNDFQKGDIAEGYSVSREKKESFPLTVTSAQKNPTAFYLCASTKTRTSGNTIYFGEGSWLTVV.

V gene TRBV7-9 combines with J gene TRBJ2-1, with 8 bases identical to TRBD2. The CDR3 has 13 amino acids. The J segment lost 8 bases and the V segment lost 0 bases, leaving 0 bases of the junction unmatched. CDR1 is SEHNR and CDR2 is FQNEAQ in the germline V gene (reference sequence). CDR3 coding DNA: TGTGCCAGCAGCTTAGCTAGCGGGGATGAGCAGTTCTTC. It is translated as CASSLASGDEQFF.

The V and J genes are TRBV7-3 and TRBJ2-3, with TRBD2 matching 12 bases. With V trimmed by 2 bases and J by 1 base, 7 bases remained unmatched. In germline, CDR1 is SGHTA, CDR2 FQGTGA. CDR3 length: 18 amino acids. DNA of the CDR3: TGTGCCAGCAGCTTAGCCTCTAGCGGGGGGGTGGGCACAGATACGCAGTATTTT. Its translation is CASSLASSGGVGTDTQYF.